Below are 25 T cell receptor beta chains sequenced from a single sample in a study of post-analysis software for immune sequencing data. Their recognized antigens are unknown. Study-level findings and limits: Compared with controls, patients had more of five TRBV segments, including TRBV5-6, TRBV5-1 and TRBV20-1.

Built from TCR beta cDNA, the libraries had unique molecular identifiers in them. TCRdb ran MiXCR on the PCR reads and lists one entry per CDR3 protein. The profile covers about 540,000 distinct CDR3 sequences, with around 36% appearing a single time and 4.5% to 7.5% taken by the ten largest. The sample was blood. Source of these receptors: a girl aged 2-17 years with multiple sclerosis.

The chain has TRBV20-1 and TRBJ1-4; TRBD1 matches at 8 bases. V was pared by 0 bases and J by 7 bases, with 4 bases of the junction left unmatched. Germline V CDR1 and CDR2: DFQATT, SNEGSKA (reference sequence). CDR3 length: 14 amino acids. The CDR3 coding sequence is TGCAGTGCTAGAGATGCAGGGGGCGGTGAAAAACTGTTTTTT. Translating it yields CSARDAGGGEKLFF.

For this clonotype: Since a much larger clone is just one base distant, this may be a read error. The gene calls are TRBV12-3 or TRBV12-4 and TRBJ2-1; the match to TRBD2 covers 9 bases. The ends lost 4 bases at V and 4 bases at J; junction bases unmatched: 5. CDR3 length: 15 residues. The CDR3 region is CASSWASGEYNEQFF. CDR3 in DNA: TGTGCCAGCAGTTGGGCTAGCGGGGAATACAATGAGCAGTTCTTC.

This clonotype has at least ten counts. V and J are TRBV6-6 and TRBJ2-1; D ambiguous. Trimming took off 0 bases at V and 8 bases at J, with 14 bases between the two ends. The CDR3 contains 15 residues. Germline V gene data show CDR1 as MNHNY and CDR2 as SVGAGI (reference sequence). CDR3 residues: CASSYSALGSDEQFF. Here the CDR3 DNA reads TGTGCCAGCAGTTACTCAGCACTGGGGTCCGATGAGCAGTTCTTC.

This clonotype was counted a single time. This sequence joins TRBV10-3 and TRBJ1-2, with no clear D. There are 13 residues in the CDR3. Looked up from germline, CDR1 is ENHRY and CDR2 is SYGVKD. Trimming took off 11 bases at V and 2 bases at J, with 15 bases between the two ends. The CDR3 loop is CAARGNGNYGYTF. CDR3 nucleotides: TGTGCCGCCCGAGGGAACGGAAACTATGGCTACACCTTC.

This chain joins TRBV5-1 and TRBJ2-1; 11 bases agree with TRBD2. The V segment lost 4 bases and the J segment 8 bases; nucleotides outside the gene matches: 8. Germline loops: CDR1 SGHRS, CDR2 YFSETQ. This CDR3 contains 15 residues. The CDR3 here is CASSTGTSGGDEQFF. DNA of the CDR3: TGCGCCAGCAGCACCGGGACTAGCGGCGGGGATGAGCAGTTCTTC.

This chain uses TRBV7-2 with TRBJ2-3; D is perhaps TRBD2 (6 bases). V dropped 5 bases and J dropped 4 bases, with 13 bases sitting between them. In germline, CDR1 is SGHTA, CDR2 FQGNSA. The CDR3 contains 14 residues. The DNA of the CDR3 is TGTGCCAGCAGCCTACCGGGACTCTCAGATACGCAGTATTTT. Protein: CASSLPGLSDTQYF.

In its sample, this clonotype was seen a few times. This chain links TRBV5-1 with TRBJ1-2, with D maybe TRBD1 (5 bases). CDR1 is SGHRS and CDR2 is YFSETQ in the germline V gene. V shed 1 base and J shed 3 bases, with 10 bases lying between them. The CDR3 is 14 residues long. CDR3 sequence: CASSLRGTDYGYTF. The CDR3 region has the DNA TGCGCCAGCAGCTTGCGGGGGACGGACTATGGCTACACCTTC.

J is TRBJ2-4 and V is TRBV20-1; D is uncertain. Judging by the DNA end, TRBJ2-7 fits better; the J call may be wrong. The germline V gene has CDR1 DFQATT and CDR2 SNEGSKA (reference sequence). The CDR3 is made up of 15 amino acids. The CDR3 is CSARDPNGPTYEQYF. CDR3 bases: TGCAGTGCTAGAGATCCTAACGGGCCTACCTACGAGCAGTACTTC.

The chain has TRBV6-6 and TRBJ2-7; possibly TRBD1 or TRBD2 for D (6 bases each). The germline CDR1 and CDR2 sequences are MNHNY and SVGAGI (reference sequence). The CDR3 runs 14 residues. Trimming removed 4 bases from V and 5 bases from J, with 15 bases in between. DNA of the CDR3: TGTGCCAGCAGTTCCCAGGGGACGGGGGACGAGCAGTACTTC. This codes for CASSSQGTGDEQYF.

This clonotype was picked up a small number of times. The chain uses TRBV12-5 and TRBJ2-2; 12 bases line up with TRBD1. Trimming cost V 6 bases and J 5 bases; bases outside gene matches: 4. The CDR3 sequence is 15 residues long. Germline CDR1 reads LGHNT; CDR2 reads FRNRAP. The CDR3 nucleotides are TGTGCTAGTGGGGGGACAGGGGGCCGGACCGGGGAGCTGTTTTTT. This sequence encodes CASGGTGGRTGELFF.

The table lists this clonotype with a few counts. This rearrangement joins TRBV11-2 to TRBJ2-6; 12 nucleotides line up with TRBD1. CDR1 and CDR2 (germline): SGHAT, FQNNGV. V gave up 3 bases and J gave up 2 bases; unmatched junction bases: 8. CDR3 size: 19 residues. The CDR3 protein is CASSFRDRGHYTGANVLTF. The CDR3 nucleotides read TGTGCCAGCAGCTTCCGGGACAGGGGGCATTATACTGGGGCCAACGTCCTGACTTTC.

For the CDR3, the DNA is TGCGCCAGCAGCCAACGGGACAGGCCCCCAGAGACCCAGTACTTC. It encodes CASSQRDRPPETQYF. The chain carries TRBV4-1 and TRBJ2-5; 8 bases are a match to TRBD1. CDR1 and CDR2 from the germline V gene are MGHRA and YSYEKL. The trim removed 2 bases at V and 4 bases at J, leaving 6 bases unmatched. This CDR3 spans 15 amino acids.

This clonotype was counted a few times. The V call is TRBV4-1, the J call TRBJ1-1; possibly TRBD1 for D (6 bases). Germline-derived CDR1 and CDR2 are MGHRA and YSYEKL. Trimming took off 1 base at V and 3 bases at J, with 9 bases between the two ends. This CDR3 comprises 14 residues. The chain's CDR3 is CASSQAPGDTEAFF. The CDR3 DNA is TGCGCCAGCAGCCAAGCCCCAGGGGACACTGAAGCTTTCTTT.

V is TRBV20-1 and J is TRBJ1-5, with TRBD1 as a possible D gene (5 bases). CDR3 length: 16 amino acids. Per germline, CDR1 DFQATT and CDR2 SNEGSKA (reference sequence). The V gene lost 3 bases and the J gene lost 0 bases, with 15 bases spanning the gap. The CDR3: CSASGRTTHSNQPQHF. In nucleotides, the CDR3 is TGCAGTGCTAGCGGAAGGACAACTCATAGCAATCAGCCCCAGCATTTT.

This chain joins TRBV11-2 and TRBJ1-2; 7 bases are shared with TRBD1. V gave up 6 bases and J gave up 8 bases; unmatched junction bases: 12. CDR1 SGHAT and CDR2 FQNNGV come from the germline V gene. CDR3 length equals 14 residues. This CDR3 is CASSNDRDGFGYTF. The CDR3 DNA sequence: TGTGCCAGCAGTAACGACAGGGACGGGTTCGGCTACACCTTC.

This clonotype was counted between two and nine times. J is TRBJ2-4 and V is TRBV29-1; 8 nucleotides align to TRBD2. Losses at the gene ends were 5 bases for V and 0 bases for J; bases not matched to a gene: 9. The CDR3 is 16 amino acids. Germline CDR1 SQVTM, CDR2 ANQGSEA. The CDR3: CSVPRGGFLAKNIQYF. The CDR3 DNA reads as TGCAGCGTTCCCCGGGGGGGGTTTCTAGCCAAAAACATTCAGTACTTC.

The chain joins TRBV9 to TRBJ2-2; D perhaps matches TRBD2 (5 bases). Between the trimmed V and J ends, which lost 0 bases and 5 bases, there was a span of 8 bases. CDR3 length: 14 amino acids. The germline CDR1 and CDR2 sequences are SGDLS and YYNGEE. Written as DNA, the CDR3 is TGTGCCAGCAGCGTAGTTTCGGGAACCGGGGAGCTGTTTTTT. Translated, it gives CASSVVSGTGELFF.

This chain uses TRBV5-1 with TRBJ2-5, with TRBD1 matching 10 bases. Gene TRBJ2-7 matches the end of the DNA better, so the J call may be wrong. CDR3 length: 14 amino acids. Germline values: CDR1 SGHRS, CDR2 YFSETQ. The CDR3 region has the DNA TGCGCCAGCAGCCGTGGGACAGGGGAGGACGAGCAGTACTTC. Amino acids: CASSRGTGEDEQYF.

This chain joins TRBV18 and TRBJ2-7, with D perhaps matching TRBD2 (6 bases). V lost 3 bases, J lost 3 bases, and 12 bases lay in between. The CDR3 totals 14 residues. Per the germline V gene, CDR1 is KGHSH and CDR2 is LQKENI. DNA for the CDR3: TGTGCCAGCTCACCTGGTGGGGGGATCTACGAGCAGTACTTC. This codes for CASSPGGGIYEQYF.

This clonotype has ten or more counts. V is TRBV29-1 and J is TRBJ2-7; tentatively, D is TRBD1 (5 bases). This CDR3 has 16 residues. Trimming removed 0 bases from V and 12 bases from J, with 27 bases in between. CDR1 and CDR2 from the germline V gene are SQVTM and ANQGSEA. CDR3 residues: CSVEDRRQGLLPEAYF. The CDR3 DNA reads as TGCAGCGTTGAAGATCGGCGGCAGGGCCTCCTCCCTGAGGCGTACTTC.

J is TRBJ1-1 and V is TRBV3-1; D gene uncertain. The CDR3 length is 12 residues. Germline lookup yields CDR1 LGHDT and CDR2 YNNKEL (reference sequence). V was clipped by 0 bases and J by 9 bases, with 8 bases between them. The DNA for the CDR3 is TGTGCCAGCAGCCAAGAACTCAGCCAAGCTTTCTTT. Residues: CASSQELSQAFF.

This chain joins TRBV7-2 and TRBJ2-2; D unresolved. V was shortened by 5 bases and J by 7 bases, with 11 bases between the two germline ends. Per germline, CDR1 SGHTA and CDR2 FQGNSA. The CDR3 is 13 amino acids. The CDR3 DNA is TGTGCCAGCAGCGCACAAAGTAACGGGGAGCTGTTTTTT. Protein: CASSAQSNGELFF.

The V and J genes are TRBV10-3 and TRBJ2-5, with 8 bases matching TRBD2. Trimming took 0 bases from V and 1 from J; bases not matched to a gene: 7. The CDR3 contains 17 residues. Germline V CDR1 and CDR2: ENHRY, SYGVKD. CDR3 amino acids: CAISESLGSGVQETQYF. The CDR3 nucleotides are TGTGCCATCAGTGAGTCGTTGGGTAGCGGGGTCCAAGAGACCCAGTACTTC.

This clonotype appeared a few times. This chain's CDR3 is CASGLGSYQPQHF. CDR3 in DNA: TGTGCCAGTGGACTGGGAAGCTATCAGCCCCAGCATTTT. V usage is TRBV7-9 and J usage is TRBJ1-5; D unclear. The CDR3 loop spans 13 amino acids. Per the germline V gene, CDR1 is SEHNR and CDR2 is FQNEAQ (reference sequence). The germline V and J ends were trimmed by 9 bases and 5 bases, with 14 bases remaining between them.

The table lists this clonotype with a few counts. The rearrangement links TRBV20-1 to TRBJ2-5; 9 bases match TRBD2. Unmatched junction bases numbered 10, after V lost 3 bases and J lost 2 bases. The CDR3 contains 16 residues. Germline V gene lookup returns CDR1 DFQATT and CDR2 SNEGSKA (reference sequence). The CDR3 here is CSARRLAGVGQETQYF. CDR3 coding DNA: TGCAGTGCTAGGCGCTTAGCGGGGGTAGGGCAAGAGACCCAGTACTTC.